A single sample gave rise to the 20 T cell receptor beta chains below, sequenced in a study of cytomegalovirus exposure and HLA in healthy donors. With 60 Vbeta and 13 Jbeta primers, the PCR was carried out. The repertoire was sequenced with immunoSEQ multiplex PCR; TCRdb's copy has only in-frame clones and lacks some. The sample has 150,000 to 200,000 clones, about 80% seen once. What was sequenced was PBMCs. The origin of the receptors is a woman aged 25 to 39 in good health and CMV-seropositive.

The chain joins TRBV18 to TRBJ1-2, with D unclear. The V end was cut by 6 bases, the J end by 6 bases, with 11 bases between. CDR1 is KGHSH and CDR2 is LQKENI in the germline V gene. There are 12 residues in the CDR3. The CDR3 loop reads CASSPRQDGYTF. CDR3 DNA: TGTGCCAGCTCCCCTCGACAAGATGGCTACACCTTC.

This clone was recorded at least ten times. The rearrangement joins TRBV27 to TRBJ2-7; TRBD1 matches 7 bases. The CDR3 has 16 amino acids. CDR1 and CDR2 from the germline V gene are MNHEY and SMNVEV (reference sequence). The junction had 13 bases not matched to a gene; V was cut back by 5 bases and J by 3 bases. The CDR3 coding sequence is TGTGCCAGCAGTCCCGCTGGGACAGAACCTTACTACGAGCAGTACTTC. Protein sequence: CASSPAGTEPYYEQYF.

The chain is built from TRBV5-6 and TRBJ2-7; D uncertain. Germline V gives CDR1 SGHDT, CDR2 YYEEEE. This CDR3 spans 11 amino acids. V lost 4 bases and J 3 bases, leaving 5 bases between the germline ends. CDR3 coding DNA: TGTGCCAGCAGCACTTACTACGAGCAGTACTTC. Encoded protein: CASSTYYEQYF.

The chain couples TRBV15 to TRBJ1-4; unclear D gene. Between the trimmed V and J ends, which lost 0 bases and 8 bases, there was a span of 13 bases. Germline CDR1 reads LNHNV; CDR2 reads YYDKDF (reference sequence). The CDR3 contains 15 residues. The CDR3 reads CATSREDLGREKLFF. The CDR3 DNA is TGTGCCACCAGCAGAGAGGATCTGGGGAGGGAAAAACTGTTTTTT.

This chain links TRBV6-5 with TRBJ2-2; D gene uncertain. V was pared by 0 bases and J by 2 bases, with 4 bases between. Germline assignment: CDR1 MNHEY and CDR2 SVGAGI. The CDR3 consists of 14 residues. CDR3 nucleotide sequence: TGTGCCAGCAGTTACTCCAGTAACACCGGGGAGCTGTTTTTT. Translated, it gives CASSYSSNTGELFF.

In nucleotides, the CDR3 is TGTGCCAGCAGTCTCCGTAGCGGGGGGAAGGCCGGGGAGCTGTTTTTT. It yields the protein CASSLRSGGKAGELFF. The chain links TRBV28 to TRBJ2-2, with 10 bases aligning to TRBD2. This CDR3 is built from 16 residues. Unmatched junction bases numbered 9, after V lost 5 bases and J lost 6 bases. CDR1 is MDHEN, CDR2 SYDVKM, per germline.

The chain has TRBV6-5 and TRBJ2-1; 7 bases map to TRBD2. Germline CDR1 reads MNHEY; CDR2 reads SVGAGI. V lost 0 bases, J lost 4 bases, and 3 bases stayed unmatched. CDR3 length: 15 amino acids. For the CDR3, the DNA is TGTGCCAGCAGTTACTCGGCGGGAGCTTACAATGAGCAGTTCTTC. It is translated as CASSYSAGAYNEQFF.

V is TRBV11-2 and J is TRBJ2-3, with no clear D. Germline V gives CDR1 SGHAT, CDR2 FQNNGV. This CDR3 has 15 residues. The ends were cut back, 5 bases at V and 2 bases at J, with 14 bases in the middle. CDR3 residues: CASSVALVYTDTQYF. The CDR3 DNA follows: TGTGCCAGCAGCGTAGCTTTAGTTTACACAGATACGCAGTATTTT.

The V and J genes are TRBV19 and TRBJ1-2; D gene ambiguous. Germline V gene sequence: CDR1 LNHDA, CDR2 SQIVND (reference sequence). The CDR3 runs to 14 residues. The ends were cut back, 6 bases at V and 8 bases at J, with 19 bases in the middle. The chain's CDR3 is CASSNVGGVGGYTF. The DNA of the CDR3 is TGTGCCAGTAGCAATGTTGGAGGCGTAGGAGGCTACACCTTC.

This chain connects TRBV2 to TRBJ2-2; no clear D gene. Deletions cut 7 bases from V and 0 bases from J, with 12 bases between. This CDR3 is built from 15 residues. Per germline, CDR1 SNHLY and CDR2 FYNNEI. The CDR3 DNA follows: TGTGCCAGCACACTGTTTCACGCGAACACCGGGGAGCTGTTTTTT. Its translation is CASTLFHANTGELFF.

This sequence joins TRBV13 and TRBJ2-7, with D unresolved. This CDR3 comprises 13 residues. Trimming pared 5 bases from V and 2 bases from J, leaving 10 bases between. Germline values: CDR1 PRHDT, CDR2 FYEKMQ (reference sequence). CDR3 nucleotides: TGTGCCAGCAGCCCCCTAAATCCCTACGAGCAGTACTTC. Its translation is CASSPLNPYEQYF.

V and J are TRBV19 and TRBJ1-4; tentative D call: TRBD1 (5 bases). Germline V gene sequence: CDR1 LNHDA, CDR2 SQIVND (reference sequence). The ends were cut back, 2 bases at V and 10 bases at J, with 14 bases in the middle. The CDR3 loop spans 14 amino acids. The CDR3 region has the DNA TGTGCCAGTAGTATAAATCAGGGATTTGGAAAACTGTTTTTT. Translated, it gives CASSINQGFGKLFF.

The CDR3, as DNA: TGTGCCAGCAGCGAATCGGACAGGGTCTATGGCTACACCTTC. Protein product: CASSESDRVYGYTF. The chain employs TRBV9 and TRBJ1-2, with 8 bases identical to TRBD1. CDR1 and CDR2 from the germline V gene are SGDLS and YYNGEE. The CDR3 length is 14 residues. The ends lost 3 bases at V and 4 bases at J; junction bases unmatched: 5.

This chain connects TRBV7-6 to TRBJ2-7, with TRBD2 matching 12 bases. With 5 bases clipped from V and 2 bases from J, the junction kept 7 bases outside the gene matches. CDR3 length: 16 residues. Germline values: CDR1 SGHVS, CDR2 FNYEAQ. CDR3 nucleotides: TGTGCCAGCAGCCAACTAGCGGGGGGCGGGACCTACGAGCAGTACTTC. This sequence encodes CASSQLAGGGTYEQYF.

This clone was picked up one time. The chain is built from TRBV7-2 and TRBJ1-2, with D perhaps matching TRBD1 (5 bases). The CDR3 runs to 15 residues. In germline, CDR1 is SGHTA, CDR2 FQGNSA. V lost 2 bases and J lost 0, with 10 bases in between. The DNA of the CDR3 is TGTGCCAGCAGCTTAACAGGTTTCACTAACTATGGCTACACCTTC. Translated: CASSLTGFTNYGYTF.

In the case of this clone: The junction and the germline gene differ at one end; a read error may be behind it. The V gene is TRBV5-1, the J gene TRBJ1-4; D uncertain. The CDR3 length is 17 residues. Looked up from germline, CDR1 is SGHRS and CDR2 is YFSETQ. CDR3 loop: CASCLGRELTTNEKLFF. The CDR3 bases are TGCGCCAGCTGCTTGGGAAGGGAGCTGACGACTAATGAAAAACTGTTTTTT.

The chain recombines TRBV19 with TRBJ1-5, with 7 bases identical to TRBD1. Germline trimming cut 7 bases from V and 0 bases from J; bases unmatched to any gene: 12. The CDR3 is 17 amino acids. Germline V gives CDR1 LNHDA, CDR2 SQIVND (reference sequence). The CDR3 DNA follows: TGTGCCAGTACCTCGCAGGGGGGCAGGTATAGCAATCAGCCCCAGCATTTT. Amino acid sequence: CASTSQGGRYSNQPQHF.

The CDR3 is CASSPDSSYEQYF. CDR3 bases: TGTGCCAGCAGCCCAGACAGCTCCTACGAGCAGTACTTC. The rearrangement uses TRBV7-6 and TRBJ2-7, with TRBD1 as a possible D gene (5 bases). Trimming cost V 5 bases and J 0 bases, with 8 bases left between them. Looked up from germline, CDR1 is SGHVS and CDR2 is FNYEAQ. This CDR3 region has 13 residues. Supplemented by reference TRBV7-6 and TRBJ2-7, the full variable domain reads GAGVSQSPRYKVTKRGQDVALRCDPISGHVSLYWYRQALGQGPEFLTYFNYEAQQDKSGLPNDRFSAERPEGSISTLTIQRTEQRDSAMYRCASSPDSSYEQYFGPGTRLTVT.

On this clone itself: An end of the junction differs from the germline gene, which may be a read error. The V call is TRBV5-4, the J call TRBJ2-1; 15 bases align to TRBD2. This CDR3 comprises 16 residues. The V gene's germline CDR1 is SGHNT and CDR2 YYREEE (reference sequence). This chain's CDR3 is CVSSRGTSGGLNEQFF. For the CDR3, the DNA is TGTGTCAGCAGCCGCGGGACTAGCGGGGGGCTCAATGAGCAGTTCTTC.

This rearrangement joins TRBV7-2 to TRBJ2-7; no reliable D call. Germline V gene sequence: CDR1 SGHTA, CDR2 FQGNSA. There are 11 residues in the CDR3. The ends were cut back, 4 bases at V and 7 bases at J, with 8 bases in the middle. The CDR3 DNA follows: TGTGCCAGCAGCTCCCTCCAGGAGCAGTACTTC. Translating it yields CASSSLQEQYF.